This T cell receptor beta chain comes out of a study of blood T cells in healthy people across ages. Findings and limits, study-wide: Observed TCR beta diversity per million T cells went down as age went up. This fall followed a roughly linear course with age. The study found more naive CD4+ cells and higher diversity in long-lived than aged donors.

This clonotype was picked up many times. What it recognizes is unknown. Germline is not matched at one junction end, which may reflect a read error. Next came a second PCR, run for about 7 to 12 cycles, which used a sample-barcoded 5' primer along with a J-beta primer mix. Each of the samples gave a minimum of 3 million paired-end reads that contained CDR3. TCRdb re-analysed the 5' RACE reads in MiXCR, keeping a single row per CDR3 protein. The sample shows over 600,000 distinct CDR3 sequences, roughly three fifths of them seen only once. The sequenced sample was blood. This TCR was sampled from a man aged 40-55 years in good health.

DNA for the CDR3: TGTGCCAGCAGCTCTAGTGGCTCGTCCTACGAGCAGTACTTC. Its translation is CASSSSGSSYEQYF. The V call is TRBV5-1, the J call TRBJ2-7; no firm D call. This CDR3 is 14 amino acids long. In germline, CDR1 is SGHRS, CDR2 YFSETQ.